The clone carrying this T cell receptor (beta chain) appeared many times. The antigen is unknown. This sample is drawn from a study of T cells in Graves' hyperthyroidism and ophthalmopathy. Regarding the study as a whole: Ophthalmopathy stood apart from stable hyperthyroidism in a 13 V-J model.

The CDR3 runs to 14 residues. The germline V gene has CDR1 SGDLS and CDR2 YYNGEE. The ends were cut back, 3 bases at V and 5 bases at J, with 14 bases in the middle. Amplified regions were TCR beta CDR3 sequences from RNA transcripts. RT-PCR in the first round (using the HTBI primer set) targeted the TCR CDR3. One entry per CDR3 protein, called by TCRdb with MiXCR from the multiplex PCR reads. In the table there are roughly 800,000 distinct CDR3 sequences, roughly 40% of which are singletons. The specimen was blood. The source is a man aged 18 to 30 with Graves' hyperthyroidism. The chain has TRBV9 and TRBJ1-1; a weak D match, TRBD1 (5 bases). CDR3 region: CASSATQGGTEAFF. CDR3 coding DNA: TGTGCCAGCAGCGCAACTCAGGGAGGAACTGAAGCTTTCTTT.